This TCR beta chain was identified during a study of cytomegalovirus exposure and HLA in healthy donors. PCR primers comprised 60 Vbeta and 13 Jbeta primers. Method: immunoSEQ multiplex PCR; TCRdb's copy keeps in-frame clones and lacks some. This sample has 64,000 or so clones, with 85% found just once. Whole-study findings and limits: Segments of the TCR beta V type were, in most cases, productive about 90% or about 30% of the time in an earlier analysis. As a later analysis revealed, the rate of TCR association differed by HLA locus, with DRB1 most and HLA-C fewest. What a later analysis reportedly showed was that an Asian-associated ancestry cluster had fewer N-insertions than the approximately 700-donor mean.

For this clone: What it binds is not known.

Germline loops: CDR1 SGHAT, CDR2 FQNNGV. With 2 bases clipped from V and 7 bases from J, the junction kept 8 bases outside the gene matches. The CDR3 loop spans 16 amino acids. This TCR derives from a female donor in good health and CMV-seronegative. The source material was PBMCs. The rearrangement joins TRBV11-2 to TRBJ2-1; 10 bases agree with TRBD1. This CDR3 reads CASSLRGQGRENEQFF. In DNA, the CDR3 is TGTGCCAGCAGCTTAAGGGGACAGGGGAGAGAGAATGAGCAGTTCTTC.